This passage covers 17 T cell receptor beta chains from one sample sequenced in a study of cytomegalovirus exposure and HLA in healthy donors. PCR involved 60 Vbeta and 13 Jbeta primers. Generated by immunoSEQ multiplex PCR, the TCRdb table keeps only in-frame clones and is missing some. The repertoire consists of approximately 120,000 clones, with 81% occurring once and the leading ten covering less than 2.5%. Input material: PBMCs. The receptors originated from a woman aged 25-40 years in good health and CMV-seronegative.

The V call is TRBV7-9, the J call TRBJ2-1, with D unresolved. The CDR3 has 12 amino acids. V dropped 5 bases and J dropped 6 bases, with 8 bases sitting between them. Germline CDR1 and CDR2: SEHNR and FQNEAQ (reference sequence). CDR3 DNA: TGTGCCAGCAGCGTCGACTTCAATGAGCAGTTCTTC. This gives the protein CASSVDFNEQFF.

The sample holds a few counts of this clone. J is TRBJ2-3 and V is TRBV5-6; 9 positions match TRBD2. Trimming at V came to 0 bases and at J to 4 bases, leaving 3 bases not matched to a gene. The CDR3 is 15 residues long. Looked up from germline, CDR1 is SGHDT and CDR2 is YYEEEE. The CDR3 coding sequence is TGTGCCAGCAGCTTGGGTAGCGGGAGCCCAGATACGCAGTATTTT. Protein sequence: CASSLGSGSPDTQYF. Based on the CDR3 plus reference TRBV5-6 and TRBJ2-3, the full variable domain is DAGVTQSPTHLIKTRGQQVTLRCSPKSGHDTVSWYQQALGQGPQFIFQYYEEEERQRGNFPDRFSGHQFPNYSSELNVNALLLGDSALYLCASSLGSGSPDTQYFGPGTRLTVL.

The CDR3 DNA reads as TGCGCCAGCACTAAGGGACAGGGAGGCGAAAAACTGTTTTTT. This codes for CASTKGQGGEKLFF. The chain employs TRBV5-1 and TRBJ1-4; 9 bases agree with TRBD1. Germline V gene sequence: CDR1 SGHRS, CDR2 YFSETQ. The length of the CDR3 is 14 residues. V was clipped by 6 bases and J by 8 bases; unmatched bases: 8.

This rearrangement joins TRBV7-2 to TRBJ1-4; possibly TRBD1 for D (5 bases). The CDR3 is 19 residues long. Germline V gene data show CDR1 as SGHTA and CDR2 as FQGNSA. Trimming removed 4 bases at V and 5 bases at J, with 26 bases between. Here the CDR3 DNA reads TGTGCCAGCAGCTCCTCCCCCCCCACAGGAGGGGCCGGGAATGAAAAACTGTTTTTT. It is translated as CASSSSPPTGGAGNEKLFF.

The gene calls are TRBV30 and TRBJ2-3; perhaps TRBD2 as D (6 bases). The CDR3 totals 13 residues. Trimming pared 4 bases from V and 2 bases from J, leaving 10 bases between. CDR1 is GTSNPN, CDR2 SVGIG, per germline (reference sequence). The CDR3 sequence is CAWIADPTDTQYF. CDR3 nucleotide sequence: TGTGCCTGGATAGCGGACCCCACAGATACGCAGTATTTT.

The chain is built from TRBV19 and TRBJ1-2; 7 bases agree with TRBD1. The length of the CDR3 is 14 residues. The junction had 10 bases not matched to a gene; V was cut back by 8 bases and J by 4 bases. Germline V gene sequence: CDR1 LNHDA, CDR2 SQIVND (reference sequence). The CDR3 loop reads CASHRTGTVYGYTF. The DNA of the CDR3 is TGTGCCAGTCATCGAACCGGGACAGTCTATGGCTACACCTTC.

This chain uses TRBV25-1 with TRBJ2-3; possibly TRBD1 for D (6 bases). This CDR3 has 17 residues. V lost 3 bases to trimming and J lost 2 bases, with 18 bases between them. Germline CDR1 reads MGHDK; CDR2 reads SYGVNS. The CDR3 loop reads CASSEEQGLPVTDTQYF. The CDR3 DNA reads TGTGCCAGCAGTGAGGAACAGGGCCTCCCAGTCACAGATACGCAGTATTTT.

The chain has TRBV28 and TRBJ1-2; TRBD1 is a possible D gene (5 bases). V was shortened by 7 bases and J by 1 base, with 13 bases between the two germline ends. The CDR3 is made up of 14 amino acids. The V gene's germline CDR1 is MDHEN and CDR2 SYDVKM. The CDR3 DNA sequence: TGTGCCAGCACTAAGGACACGGGTAACTATGGCTACACCTTC. This translates into CASTKDTGNYGYTF.

V is TRBV2 and J is TRBJ2-7, with D perhaps matching TRBD1 (6 bases). This CDR3 is built from 12 residues. Germline lookup yields CDR1 SNHLY and CDR2 FYNNEI. V gave up 4 bases and J gave up 3 bases, with 7 bases separating them. The CDR3 protein is CASSGDNYEQYF. CDR3 nucleotides: TGTGCCAGCAGTGGGGACAACTACGAGCAGTACTTC.

The chain couples TRBV20-1 to TRBJ1-1; possible D gene TRBD1, 6 bases. The CDR3 sequence is 11 residues long. V was pared by 5 bases and J by 10 bases, with 14 bases between. In germline, CDR1 is DFQATT, CDR2 SNEGSKA (reference sequence). The CDR3 is CSASKQGAAFF. CDR3 nucleotide sequence: TGCAGTGCTTCAAAACAGGGTGCAGCTTTCTTT.

This clone has just a few counts. V usage is TRBV19 and J usage is TRBJ2-2, with 7 bases fitting TRBD2. V dropped 9 bases and J dropped 8; count of bases not matched to a gene: 12. Germline assignment: CDR1 LNHDA and CDR2 SQIVND (reference sequence). This CDR3 is built from 14 residues. The CDR3 sequence: CASNPGLHSGELFF. CDR3 DNA sequence: TGTGCCAGCAATCCGGGACTACATTCTGGGGAGCTGTTTTTT.

V usage is TRBV6-5 and J usage is TRBJ2-1, with a weak D call TRBD2 (7 bases). The CDR3 loop spans 15 amino acids. The V gene lost 4 bases and the J gene lost 9 bases, with 19 bases spanning the gap. Per germline, CDR1 MNHEY and CDR2 SVGAGI. The CDR3: CASSSLGGVKVEQFF. The DNA of the CDR3 is TGTGCCAGCAGTTCCTTAGGGGGGGTTAAGGTTGAGCAGTTCTTC.

CDR3 nucleotides: TGTGCCAGCAGCCGGACAGGGGCTTCCTACGAGCAGTACTTC. Residues: CASSRTGASYEQYF. The rearrangement uses TRBV7-2 and TRBJ2-7, with TRBD1 matching over 9 bases. Trimming at V came to 5 bases and at J to 1 base, leaving 3 bases not matched to a gene. CDR1 and CDR2 (germline): SGHTA, FQGNSA. The CDR3 totals 14 residues.

This clone showed up just a few times. The chain links TRBV10-3 to TRBJ2-7; 9 bases map to TRBD2. This CDR3 is 18 amino acids long. Germline V CDR1 and CDR2: ENHRY, SYGVKD. J gave up 3 bases and V 0 bases, and 12 bases lay outside the gene matches. The CDR3 sequence is CAISESFGGREGLYEQYF. CDR3 bases: TGTGCCATCAGTGAGTCCTTCGGGGGGCGGGAGGGCCTCTACGAGCAGTACTTC.

The rearrangement joins TRBV7-3 to TRBJ2-1; tentatively, D is TRBD1 (5 bases). Trimming removed 5 bases from V and 7 bases from J, with 9 bases in between. Germline V gene data show CDR1 as SGHTA and CDR2 as FQGTGA. CDR3 length: 12 amino acids. CDR3 sequence: CASSQGHNEQFF. The CDR3, as DNA: TGTGCCAGCAGCCAAGGACATAATGAGCAGTTCTTC.

Concerning this clone: Other DNA sequences in the sample encode the same CDR3. The J gene is TRBJ2-1, the V gene TRBV5-1; 10 nucleotides align to TRBD2. The germline gives CDR1 SGHRS, CDR2 YFSETQ. CDR3 length: 15 amino acids. V dropped 2 bases and J dropped 5; count of bases not matched to a gene: 4. DNA for the CDR3: TGCGCCAGCAGCTTCGGGACTAGCGCAAACAATGAGCAGTTCTTC. Protein: CASSFGTSANNEQFF. The full variable domain, with the rest looked up from reference TRBV5-1 and TRBJ2-1, is KAGVTQTPRYLIKTRGQQVTLSCSPISGHRSVSWYQQTPGQGLQFLFEYFSETQRNKGNFPGRFSGRQFSNSRSEMNVSTLELGDSALYLCASSFGTSANNEQFFGPGTRLTVL.

CDR3: CASSLGTNLNEQFF. In DNA form, the CDR3 reads TGTGCCAGCAGCTTAGGGACTAACCTGAATGAGCAGTTCTTC. This sequence joins TRBV7-3 and TRBJ2-1, with TRBD2 matching 7 bases. This CDR3 contains 14 residues. V was clipped by 2 bases and J by 7 bases; unmatched bases: 5. Germline loops: CDR1 SGHTA, CDR2 FQGTGA.